Listed below are T cell receptor beta chains from one sample, sequenced in a study of post-analysis software for immune sequencing data. In TCRdb, the PCR reads were re-called with MiXCR into one record per CDR3 protein. The profile shows fewer than 850,000 distinct CDR3 sequences, 25% to 30% of them singletons. The sequencing sample was made of blood. These receptors came from a girl aged 10-17 years with multiple sclerosis. CDR3s include the opening cysteine and the closing phenylalanine or tryptophan. D genes are given only for firm matches. Size is omitted from some rows. Given values are once, few, many or a class for expanded clones.

v_gene	len	d_gene	j_gene	abundance	CDR3nt	CDR3aa
TRBV7-9	15	-	TRBJ1-1	-	TGTGCCAGCAGCACTAATCGAGGGCCTAACACTGAAGCTTTCTTT	CASSTNRGPNTEAFF
TRBV4-3	14	-	TRBJ1-1	few	TGCGCCAGCAGCCAAGATACGGCCAACGGTGAAGCTTTCTTT	CASSQDTANGEAFF
TRBV2	13	-	TRBJ2-3	-	TGTGCCAGCGGTGACCCCGTTACAGATACGCAGTATTTT	CASGDPVTDTQYF
TRBV5-1	16	TRBD1	TRBJ2-1	few	TGCGCCAGCAGCTCAACCACCGGGACAGGGGGCGATGAGCAGTTCTTC	CASSSTTGTGGDEQFF
TRBV15	15	TRBD1	TRBJ2-5	few	TGTGCCACCAGCAGAGATCACAGGGGAAGAGAGACCCAGTACTTC	CATSRDHRGRETQYF
TRBV6-2/TRBV6-3	13	-	TRBJ2-7	few	TGTGCCAGCAGTTACGACTTTCCCTACGAGCAGTACTTC	CASSYDFPYEQYF
TRBV4-2	14	-	TRBJ2-3	-	TGTGCCAGCAGCGACCGCAAGGAGGGTGGTACGCAGTATTTT	CASSDRKEGGTQYF
TRBV7-2	14	-	TRBJ2-3	-	TGTGCCAGCAGCCTAGGGGGGGCCGCGGGTACGCAGTATTTT	CASSLGGAAGTQYF
TRBV4-1	17	-	TRBJ1-2	few	TGCGCCAGCAGCCAACCGACTGAAGACAGGTCCAACTATGGCTACACCTTC	CASSQPTEDRSNYGYTF
TRBV20-1	17	-	TRBJ2-3	few	TGCAGTGCTAGAGACACGGGGGTTCCCTCTAGCACAGATACGCAGTATTTT	CSARDTGVPSSTDTQYF
TRBV7-2	16	TRBD2	TRBJ2-1	few	TGTGCCAGCAGCATTACTAGCGGGAGGGTAAGGAATGAGCAGTTCTTC	CASSITSGRVRNEQFF
TRBV20-1	15	TRBD1	TRBJ2-5	-	TGCAGTGCTAGCGACAGGGGGCCCCCCCAAGAGACCCAGTACTTC	CSASDRGPPQETQYF
TRBV6-6	14	-	TRBJ2-5	few	TGTGCCAGCAGCAACAGTCTGGGATCGGAGACCCAGTACTTC	CASSNSLGSETQYF
TRBV28	12	-	TRBJ2-3	-	TGTGCCAGCAGCCGGTGGGCGGATACGCAGTATTTT	CASSRWADTQYF
TRBV4-2	18	TRBD1	TRBJ1-5	-	TGTGCCAGCAGCCAAGGGACAGGAGGCCTTAATAGCAATCAGCCCCAGCATTTT	CASSQGTGGLNSNQPQHF